This T cell receptor (beta chain) was obtained from a study of T cell responses to AZD1222 COVID-19 vaccine. Comments on this clone: What it binds is unknown.

Germline values: CDR1 MDHEN, CDR2 SYDVKM. V was clipped by 6 bases and J by 0 bases, with 12 bases between them. There are 14 residues in the CDR3. Study conclusions and caveats: Regions 160-218 and 743-854 dominated among vaccine-associated CD4 TCRs spanning spike.

Second doses that came at about 4 or about 12 weeks were put together. The protocol was immunoSEQ multiplex PCR, while the TCRdb copy is restricted to in-frame clones and leaves out a portion. The data contain fewer than 100,000 clones, 87% of them seen just once; the ten biggest clones take up approximately 10%. This chain joins TRBV28 and TRBJ2-7, with D unclear. The starting material was peripheral blood, obtained 28 days after the second AZD1222 dose. This TCR was sampled from an adult who received the AZD1222 COVID-19 vaccine. This CDR3 reads CASRVWRSSYEQYF. The CDR3 nucleotides read TGTGCCAGCAGGGTCTGGCGGAGCTCCTACGAGCAGTACTTC.